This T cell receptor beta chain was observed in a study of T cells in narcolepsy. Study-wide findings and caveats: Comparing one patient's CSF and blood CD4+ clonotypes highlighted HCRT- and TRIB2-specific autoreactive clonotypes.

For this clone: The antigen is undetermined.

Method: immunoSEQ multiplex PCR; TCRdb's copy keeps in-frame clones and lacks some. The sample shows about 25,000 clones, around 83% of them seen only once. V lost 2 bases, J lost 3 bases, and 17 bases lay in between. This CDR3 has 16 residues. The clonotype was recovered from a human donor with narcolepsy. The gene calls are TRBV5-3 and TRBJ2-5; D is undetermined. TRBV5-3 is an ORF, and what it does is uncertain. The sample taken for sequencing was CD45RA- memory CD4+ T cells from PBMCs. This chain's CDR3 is CARSFLPRRHEETQYF. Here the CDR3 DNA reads TGTGCCAGAAGCTTTCTACCCAGGAGACACGAAGAGACCCAGTACTTC.